This T cell receptor (beta chain) was profiled in a study of human T cells and chemical hapten exposure. One entry per CDR3 protein results from TCRdb running MiXCR on the RACE reads. The sample lists some 80,000 distinct CDR3 sequences; 10% were seen once. The sample holds many counts of this clonotype. Its antigen remains unknown. The time point: patch test 2, 6 weeks after DPC sensitization. Treatment specified: therapeutic diphenylcyclopropenone sensitization with weekly scalp DPC. With 5 bases removed from V and 2 bases from J, the gap between germline ends came to 13 bases. Per the germline V gene, CDR1 is LNHDA and CDR2 is SQIVND (reference sequence). The CDR3 runs 14 residues. General study results and limits: While controls formed fewer of them, expanded TCRs formed significantly more large CDR3 similarity clusters.

V and J are TRBV19 and TRBJ2-7, with D unresolved. The sequence came from a woman in her 30s with alopecia areata. Some clones in this sample may be carry-over from other donors' samples. This material consisted of whole blood, taken in connection with sensitization to the hapten diphenylcyclopropenone (DPC). This CDR3 reads CASSLSYVAYEQYF. The CDR3 coding sequence is TGTGCCAGTAGTCTGTCGTACGTGGCCTACGAGCAGTACTTC.